Shown below are 2 T cell receptor beta chains from a single sample sequenced in a study of T cells in Graves' hyperthyroidism and ophthalmopathy. TCR beta CDR3 regions were amplified from RNA transcripts. A first-round RT-PCR of the TCR CDR3 used the HTBI primer set. TCRdb redid the calling of the multiplex PCR reads with MiXCR, one entry per CDR3 protein. The table includes over 350,000 distinct CDR3 sequences, less than 20% detected once. Sample: blood. These receptors were taken from a man aged 18 to 29 with Graves' ophthalmopathy.

This clonotype has ten or more counts. V is TRBV6-2 or TRBV6-3 and J is TRBJ2-3; 7 bases agree with TRBD2. Germline V gene lookup returns CDR1 MNHEY and CDR2 SVGEGT. The CDR3 totals 12 residues. The CDR3 reads CASGAREDTQYF. In DNA, the CDR3 is TGTGCAAGCGGGGCTAGAGAGGATACGCAGTATTTT.

In this sample, this clonotype turned up many times. The rearrangement uses TRBV27 and TRBJ2-7, with TRBD2 matching 7 bases. Trimming removed 5 bases from V and 7 bases from J; junction bases left unmatched: 11. The CDR3 sequence is 14 residues long. Germline V CDR1 and CDR2: MNHEY, SMNVEV (reference sequence). CDR3 DNA: TGTGCCAGCAGTGGACTAGTGCCGCTTGAAGAGCAGTACTTC. Translated: CASSGLVPLEEQYF.